The rows below give T cell receptor beta chains drawn from one sample of a study of Ad26.COV2.S vaccination and SARS-CoV-2 variants. Profiled with immunoSEQ multiplex PCR; TCRdb holds only in-frame clones, not every one. The repertoire holds fewer than 500,000 clones, with less than 95% as singletons. The sample here was peripheral blood, taken in a trial of Ad26.COV2.S vaccine versus placebo. The origin of the receptors is a person aged 18-60 years who received the Ad26.COV2.S COVID-19 vaccine or a placebo. The CDR3 runs from the conserved cysteine through the conserved F or W. Fields, in order: CDR3 protein, CDR3 DNA, D gene, CDR3 length, clone size, V gene, J gene. A D gene is named only where the DNA matches it firmly. Rows may omit the clone size; those that give it use once, few, many or a size class.

CAWSVDRGYGYTF	TGTGCCTGGAGTGTGGACAGGGGATATGGCTACACCTTC	TRBD1	13	.	TRBV30	TRBJ1-2
CASSLVGPAQVGETQYF	TGCGCCAGCAGCTTGGTCGGTCCAGCGCAGGTAGGGGAGACCCAGTACTTC	.	17	.	TRBV5-1	TRBJ2-5
CASTLFLGETSYNEQFF	TGTGCCAGTACCCTATTCTTGGGGGAGACCTCCTACAATGAGCAGTTCTTC	.	17	.	TRBV19	TRBJ2-1
CASSLTGFGNTEAFF	TGTGCCAGCAGCTTAACAGGGTTTGGGAACACTGAAGCTTTCTTT	.	15	.	TRBV7-2	TRBJ1-1
CSVEVYQGTSGRGGELFF	TGCAGCGTTGAAGTCTACCAGGGGACTAGCGGGAGAGGGGGGGAGCTGTTTTTT	TRBD2	18	.	TRBV29-1	TRBJ2-2
CASWGRREGPMGNQPQHF	TGTGCCAGCTGGGGGCGGCGAGAGGGCCCTATGGGCAATCAGCCCCAGCATTTT	.	18	.	TRBV28	TRBJ1-5
CASSPFTSGTLYNEQFF	TGTGCCAGCAGCCCCTTCACTAGCGGGACGTTATACAATGAGCAGTTCTTC	TRBD2	17	.	TRBV7-3	TRBJ2-1
CASTPGGRNQPQHF	TGTGCCAGCACCCCTGGGGGACGGAATCAGCCCCAGCATTTT	.	14	.	TRBV6-6	TRBJ1-5
CASSPIPGRLNEQYF	TGTGCCAGCAGTCCTATCCCCGGGAGGCTGAACGAGCAGTACTTC	TRBD2	15	.	TRBV6-5	TRBJ2-7
CASSLLAGGDDNEQFF	TGCGCCAGCAGCTTACTAGCGGGAGGGGACGACAATGAGCAGTTCTTC	TRBD2	16	.	TRBV5-1	TRBJ2-1
CASSYSYNEQFF	TGTGCCAGCAGTTATTCCTACAATGAGCAGTTCTTC	.	12	once	TRBV6-5	TRBJ2-1
CASSLRTNRGGSPLHF	TGCGCCAGCAGTTTGCGGACAAATCGGGGGGGTTCACCCCTCCACTTT	.	16	.	TRBV5-1	TRBJ1-6
CASSEQGTGELFF	TGTGCCAGCAGTGAGCAGGGAACCGGGGAGCTGTTTTTT	.	13	.	TRBV6-1	TRBJ2-2
CASKDDYPTDTQYF	TGTGCCAGCAAGGATGACTACCCCACAGATACGCAGTATTTT	.	14	.	TRBV28	TRBJ2-3
CASSALNEKLFF	TGTGCCAGCAGCGCCCTTAATGAAAAACTGTTTTTT	.	12	.	TRBV5-4	TRBJ1-4
CASSVGGLADYEQYF	TGTGCCAGCAGCGTAGGGGGGCTAGCGGACTACGAGCAGTACTTC	.	15	.	TRBV9	TRBJ2-7
CASSREGVSYNEQFF	TGTGCCAGCTCACGCGAGGGAGTGTCCTACAATGAGCAGTTCTTC	.	15	.	TRBV18	TRBJ2-1
CASSPFTDSNQPQHF	TGCGCCAGCAGCCCGTTCACGGATAGCAATCAGCCCCAGCATTTT	.	15	.	TRBV4-1	TRBJ1-5
CASSRKGLAGVDEQYF	TGTGCCAGCAGTAGGAAGGGACTAGCGGGAGTTGACGAGCAGTACTTC	TRBD2	16	.	TRBV27	TRBJ2-7
CASSRGVSGELFF	TGTGCCAGCAGCCGCGGGGTATCCGGGGAGCTGTTTTTT	.	13	.	TRBV6-5	TRBJ2-2
CASSPLETQYF	TGTGCCAGCAGCCCCCTGGAGACCCAGTACTTC	.	11	.	TRBV21-1	TRBJ2-5
CASSEFRYGYTF	TGTGCCAGCAGTGAATTTCGTTATGGCTACACCTTC	.	12	.	TRBV6-1	TRBJ1-2
CASSDLGKRNQPQHF	TGTGCCAGCAGTGATTTGGGTAAGCGCAATCAGCCCCAGCATTTT	.	15	.	TRBV2	TRBJ1-5
CASSHPSRSGANVLTF	TGTGCCAGTAGCCATCCTAGTCGCTCTGGGGCCAACGTCCTGACTTTC	.	16	.	TRBV19	TRBJ2-6
CASSLGSQGNYGYTF	TGTGCCAGCAGCTTAGGTTCACAGGGTAACTATGGCTACACCTTC	.	15	.	TRBV7-2	TRBJ1-2
CASSRGTVGSWETQYF	TGTGCCAGCAGCCGTGGGACAGTGGGGTCATGGGAGACCCAGTACTTC	TRBD1	16	.	TRBV3-1/TRBV3-2	TRBJ2-5
CASRPGSWSKNIQYF	TGTGCCAGCAGGCCGGGCTCCTGGTCCAAAAACATTCAGTACTTC	.	15	.	TRBV27	TRBJ2-4
CASLPPGLDEQFF	TGTGCCAGCCTTCCCCCGGGACTGGATGAGCAGTTCTTC	.	13	.	TRBV28	TRBJ2-1
CSARGVAEAFF	TGCAGTGCTAGGGGGGTAGCTGAAGCTTTCTTT	.	11	.	TRBV20-1	TRBJ1-1
CASSPLTGVDTEAFF	TGTGCCAGCAGTCCTCTGACAGGCGTTGACACTGAAGCTTTCTTT	.	15	.	TRBV6-5	TRBJ1-1
CASSYSGAANQPQHF	TGTGCCAGCAGTTACTCTGGGGCAGCAAATCAGCCCCAGCATTTT	.	15	.	TRBV6-5	TRBJ1-5
CSVTGTVYEQYF	TGCAGCGTGACCGGGACAGTCTACGAGCAGTACTTC	TRBD1	12	.	TRBV29-1	TRBJ2-7
CASSLVYPTSGSTDTQYF	TGTGCCAGCAGCTTAGTTTACCCGACTAGCGGGAGTACAGATACGCAGTATTTT	TRBD2	18	once	TRBV11-2	TRBJ2-3
CASSLVAGRRDGELFF	TGTGCCAGCAGTTTAGTGGCAGGGCGACGTGACGGGGAGCTGTTTTTT	.	16	once	TRBV27	TRBJ2-2
CASSPGQGANVLTF	TGTGCCAGCAGTCCCGGACAGGGAGCCAACGTCCTGACTTTC	TRBD1	14	.	TRBV28	TRBJ2-6
CSVENRNYGYTF	TGCAGCGTTGAAAACCGTAACTATGGCTACACCTTC	.	12	few	TRBV29-1	TRBJ1-2
CAISTGTNNQPQHF	TGTGCCATCAGCACTGGGACAAACAATCAGCCCCAGCATTTT	.	14	.	TRBV10-3	TRBJ1-5
CAISVRQGGVTDTQYF	TGTGCCATCAGTGTGAGGCAGGGAGGGGTCACAGATACGCAGTATTTT	TRBD2	16	.	TRBV10-3	TRBJ2-3
CASSRVQGATGELFF	TGTGCCAGCAGCCGAGTCCAGGGGGCCACCGGGGAGCTGTTTTTT	TRBD1	15	.	TRBV11-2	TRBJ2-2
CASSVAGLWETQYF	TGTGCCAGCAGCGTAGCGGGGTTGTGGGAGACCCAGTACTTC	.	14	.	TRBV9	TRBJ2-5
CASSLGTSYEQYF	TGTGCCAGCAGTTTAGGGACTTCCTACGAGCAGTACTTC	.	13	.	TRBV12-3/TRBV12-4	TRBJ2-7
CASSRWANSPLHF	TGTGCCAGCAGCCGGTGGGCCAATTCACCCCTCCACTTT	.	13	.	TRBV14	TRBJ1-6
CASSLYGRNSYNEQFF	TGTGCCAGCAGCCTTTACGGGAGGAACTCCTACAATGAGCAGTTCTTC	TRBD2	16	few	TRBV7-2	TRBJ2-1
CSVEPRYNEQFF	TGCAGCGTTGAACCCCGCTACAATGAGCAGTTCTTC	.	12	.	TRBV29-1	TRBJ2-1
CASSVAGAPPNNSPLHF	TGTGCCAGCAGCGTAGCGGGGGCCCCTCCTAATAATTCACCCCTCCACTTT	.	17	.	TRBV9	TRBJ1-6
CASSWLAGEGTGELFF	TGTGCCAGCAGCTGGTTAGCGGGAGAGGGCACCGGGGAGCTGTTTTTT	TRBD2	16	.	TRBV5-5	TRBJ2-2
CASSQGQSYEQYF	TGTGCCAGCTCTCAGGGGCAGTCCTACGAGCAGTACTTC	.	13	.	TRBV18	TRBJ2-7
CASSSHRDFLYEQYF	TGTGCCAGCAGTTCCCATCGGGACTTTCTCTACGAGCAGTACTTC	.	15	.	TRBV28	TRBJ2-7
CAISDRVRDYEQYF	TGTGCCATCAGTGACAGGGTTCGGGACTACGAGCAGTACTTC	.	14	.	TRBV10-3	TRBJ2-7
CASNPGFGTYEQYF	TGTGCCAGCAACCCAGGGTTCGGAACGTACGAGCAGTACTTC	.	14	.	TRBV28	TRBJ2-7
CASSYEGNYGYTF	TGTGCCAGCAGTTACGAAGGGAACTATGGCTACACCTTC	.	13	.	TRBV6-5	TRBJ1-2
CASSVGVGQGGYTF	TGTGCCAGCAGCGTAGGTGTAGGCCAGGGTGGCTACACCTTC	.	14	.	TRBV9	TRBJ1-2
CASSPSGGAYVGAFF	TGTGCCAGCAGCCCGTCAGGGGGCGCTTATGTGGGGGCTTTCTTT	TRBD1	15	few	TRBV7-2	TRBJ1-1
CASSLQRTRSGWSGDEQYF	TGTGCCAGCAGCTTGCAGCGGACGCGCAGCGGGTGGTCGGGGGACGAGCAGTACTTC	.	19	once	TRBV5-5	TRBJ2-7
CASSLEPLYGGYTF	TGTGCCAGCAGCTTAGAACCCCTCTACGGGGGCTACACCTTC	.	14	.	TRBV11-2	TRBJ1-2